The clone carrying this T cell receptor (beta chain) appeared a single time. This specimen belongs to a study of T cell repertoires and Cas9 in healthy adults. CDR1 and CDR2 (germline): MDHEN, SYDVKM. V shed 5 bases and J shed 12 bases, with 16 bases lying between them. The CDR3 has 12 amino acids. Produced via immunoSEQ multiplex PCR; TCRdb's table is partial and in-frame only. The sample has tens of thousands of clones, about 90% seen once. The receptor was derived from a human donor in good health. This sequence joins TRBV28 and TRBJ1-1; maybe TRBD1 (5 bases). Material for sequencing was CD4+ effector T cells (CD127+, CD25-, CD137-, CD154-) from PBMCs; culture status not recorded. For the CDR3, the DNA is TGTGCCAGCAGTCCTCTAAAGGGGAAGACTTTCTTT. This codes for CASSPLKGKTFF.